A selection of T cell receptor beta chains follows, all from one sample in a study of memory B cells and T cells in multiple sclerosis. Sequencing used immunoSEQ multiplex PCR; TCRdb keeps in-frame clones, though not all of them. Found here are fewer than 8,000 clones, around 60% of them singletons; the top ten hold roughly 30%. Sequenced sample: memory (CD45RO+) CD8+ T cells from blood. The receptors shown here come from a human donor with multiple sclerosis. Both conserved end residues are part of each CDR3. A D gene is named only where the DNA matches it firmly. Some rows mark clone size as missing; the rest say once, few, many or name a class of expanded clone.

TRBV6-5	TRBJ1-5	TRBD1	.	TGTGCCAGCAGTCCCCGGGACAGACGCAATCAGCCCCAGCATTTT	CASSPRDRRNQPQHF
TRBV5-1	TRBJ2-1	TRBD1	.	TGCGCCAGCAGCTTGGCCGGGACAGGGTACAATGAGCAGTTCTTC	CASSLAGTGYNEQFF
TRBV7-9	TRBJ1-4	TRBD1	.	TGTGCCAGCAGCCCTACCCCCGGGACAGGGGACGAAAAACTGTTTTTT	CASSPTPGTGDEKLFF
TRBV29-1	TRBJ2-7	TRBD1	.	TGCAGCGTTCTACCCCGAGACAGGGAAAACGAGCAGTACTTC	CSVLPRDRENEQYF
TRBV6-1	TRBJ2-2	TRBD1	.	TGTGCCAGCAGTTCCGGGACAGAGAATGCCGGGGAGCTGTTTTTT	CASSSGTENAGELFF
TRBV2	TRBJ1-5	.	.	TGTGCCAGCAGTGAGAGTCTAGGGAGACAGCCCCAGCATTTT	CASSESLGRQPQHF
TRBV4-1	TRBJ2-7	TRBD2	few	TGCGCCAGCAGCCAAGTACCCGATGGCGGGGGCTCCTACGAGCAGTACTTC	CASSQVPDGGGSYEQYF
TRBV11-3	TRBJ2-1	TRBD2	.	TGTGCCAGCAGCAATAGCGGGAGCGGGAATGAGCAGTTCTTC	CASSNSGSGNEQFF
TRBV13	TRBJ2-7	.	large	TGTGCCAGCAGCCCACCAGGCAGTTTAGCGTACTACGAGCAGTACTTC	CASSPPGSLAYYEQYF
TRBV4-1	TRBJ2-3	.	.	TGCGCCAGCAGCCAAGAAAGAGCGACCGGGACAGATACGCAGTATTTT	CASSQERATGTDTQYF
TRBV27	TRBJ2-2	TRBD1	.	TGTGCCAGCAGTTTATCGATTACAGGGGCCGGGGAGCTGTTTTTT	CASSLSITGAGELFF
TRBV4-2	TRBJ1-1	.	medium-sized	TGTGCCAGCAGCCAAGATTATGCGGGGATGAACACTGAAGCTTTCTTT	CASSQDYAGMNTEAFF
TRBV6-1	TRBJ2-1	.	once	TGTGCCAGCAGTGAAGCGCCAGTAGAACTAATCCACAATGAGCAGTTCTTC	CASSEAPVELIHNEQFF
TRBV2	TRBJ1-1	.	.	TGTGCCAGCAGTGAATGGGTGGGAGTCACTGAAGCTTTCTTT	CASSEWVGVTEAFF
TRBV28	TRBJ1-2	.	.	TGTGCCAGCAGTTTGATTCAGGCCGGTTACTCCTATGGCTACACCTTC	CASSLIQAGYSYGYTF
TRBV6-5	TRBJ2-7	TRBD1	medium-sized	TGTGCCAGCAGTTCAACCGGGACAGGGGGCGAGCAGTACTTC	CASSSTGTGGEQYF
TRBV29-1	TRBJ2-3	.	few	TGCAGCGTTGATGAAACCTCCAGCGGGTCTTCGGGGGGCGCAGATACGCAGTATTTT	CSVDETSSGSSGGADTQYF
TRBV5-1	TRBJ2-7	.	.	TGCGCCAGCAGCTTGAGACGAGGGGGCGAGCAGTACTTC	CASSLRRGGEQYF
TRBV5-1	TRBJ2-5	TRBD2	.	TGCGCCAGCAGCCTTGGACTAGCGGGGGGGCCCGAGACCCAGTACTTC	CASSLGLAGGPETQYF
TRBV6-4	TRBJ2-1	TRBD2	.	TGTGCCAGCAGTGAGATGGCGGGAGGGCCCGATGAGCAGTTCTTC	CASSEMAGGPDEQFF
TRBV28	TRBJ1-1	TRBD1	few	TGTGCCAGCAGTTCCCCGACAGGGGGGAACACTGAAGCTTTCTTT	CASSSPTGGNTEAFF
TRBV27	TRBJ2-7	.	.	TGTGCCAGCAGTTTCGTGGGGGCTTACGAGCAGTACTTC	CASSFVGAYEQYF
TRBV29-1	TRBJ1-1	.	.	TGCAGCGTCCGCCGGGTCATACGGAACACTGAAGCTTTCTTT	CSVRRVIRNTEAFF
TRBV7-8	TRBJ1-5	.	.	TGTGCCAGCAGTCCGGGAGGGGGAATTCAGCCCCAGCATTTT	CASSPGGGIQPQHF
TRBV27	TRBJ2-3	.	.	TGTGCCAGCAGTGCCCACCTAGGAAGCTTAGATACGCAGTATTTT	CASSAHLGSLDTQYF
TRBV7-9	TRBJ2-7	.	.	TGTGCCAGCAGCTTTGAGGGCCCCTCCTACGAGCAGTACTTC	CASSFEGPSYEQYF
TRBV15	TRBJ1-2	.	.	TGTGCCACCAGCAGAGTTGGCCACGAAGGCTACACCTTC	CATSRVGHEGYTF
TRBV6-5	TRBJ1-2	.	.	TGTGCCAGCAGTTATGGGGGGTTTAGCTATGGCTACACCTTC	CASSYGGFSYGYTF
TRBV9	TRBJ2-5	.	.	TGTGCCAGCAGCGCCTGGGGGGTTGGGGAGACCCAGTACTTC	CASSAWGVGETQYF
TRBV4-1	TRBJ2-7	TRBD2	.	TGCGCCAGCAGCCAAGAGGGCGGGGGGGACGAGCAGTACTTC	CASSQEGGGDEQYF
TRBV11-2	TRBJ2-5	.	few	TGTGCCAGCAGGATATCCGGGGGAGAGACCCAGTACTTC	CASRISGGETQYF
TRBV9	TRBJ1-1	.	.	TGTGCCAGCAGCCCAAGGGACACGTTGAACACTGAAGCTTTCTTT	CASSPRDTLNTEAFF
TRBV11-2	TRBJ1-2	.	.	TGTGCCAGCAGCTCTACGGGGGGATTTAACTATGGCTACACCTTC	CASSSTGGFNYGYTF
TRBV6-1	TRBJ1-1	.	.	TGTGCCAGCAGCCCGACAGGCCTGAACACTGAAGCTTTCTTT	CASSPTGLNTEAFF
TRBV5-6	TRBJ2-7	.	.	TGTGCCAGCAGCTTGAGACGAAGGGGATCCAACGAGCAGTACTTC	CASSLRRRGSNEQYF
TRBV7-8	TRBJ2-1	TRBD2	.	TGTGCCAGCAGCTTAGGTCCGGGGGGCCGGGAGGGTGAGCAGTTCTTC	CASSLGPGGREGEQFF
TRBV2	TRBJ2-7	TRBD2	.	TGTGCCAGCAGTGAACTAGCGGGAGGATCCTACGAGCAGTACTTC	CASSELAGGSYEQYF
TRBV4-1	TRBJ2-7	TRBD2	.	TGCGCCAGCAGCCAACTAGCGGGGGGAAGGGACGAGCAGTACTTC	CASSQLAGGRDEQYF
TRBV14	TRBJ1-2	.	.	TGTGCCAGCAGCGACGATGTTGGGCGCGCAAACTATGGCTACACCTTC	CASSDDVGRANYGYTF
TRBV4-1	TRBJ2-7	TRBD1	.	TGCGCCAGCGCGACGGGACAGGGGTACGAGCAGTACTTC	CASATGQGYEQYF
TRBV7-3	TRBJ1-2	.	once	TGTGCCAGCAGCAAATATGCGGGGCAGTACCCGGGGAACTACACCTTC	CASSKYAGQYPGNYTF
TRBV28	TRBJ1-5	.	.	TGTGCCAGCAATGTATGGTCCGAGCCAAATAGCAATCAGCCCCAGCATTTT	CASNVWSEPNSNQPQHF
TRBV28	TRBJ1-5	.	.	TGTGCCAGCAGTCCGGCCGGGGGTCATCAGCCCCAGCATTTT	CASSPAGGHQPQHF
TRBV27	TRBJ2-1	.	.	TGTGCCAGCAGTATCTACTCCTACAATGAGCAGTTCTTC	CASSIYSYNEQFF
TRBV4-1	TRBJ2-3	TRBD2	.	TGCGCCAGCAGCCAACAAGCCGCCGGGACTAGCGCCACAGATACGCAGTATTTT	CASSQQAAGTSATDTQYF
TRBV6-1	TRBJ2-7	TRBD2	few	TGTGCCAGCAGTGAAGGGACTAGCGGGAGCTACGAGCAGTACTTC	CASSEGTSGSYEQYF
TRBV7-8	TRBJ2-3	.	.	TGTGCCAGCAGCTCACGGGGGTTGGATACGCAGTATTTT	CASSSRGLDTQYF
TRBV5-1	TRBJ2-5	.	.	TGCGCCAGCAGCTTGGAGGCGGGGCAAGAGACCCAGTACTTC	CASSLEAGQETQYF
TRBV13	TRBJ2-7	.	.	TGTGCCAGCAGCTCGGAGGGCCAGTCCTACGAGCAGTACTTC	CASSSEGQSYEQYF
TRBV14	TRBJ1-2	.	once	TGTGCCAGCAGCCAAGGGTTGGGGCTCTATGGCTACACCTTC	CASSQGLGLYGYTF
TRBV5-1	TRBJ2-2	.	.	TGCGCCAGCAGCTTGGAAAGCAGGCACGGGGAGCTGTTTTTT	CASSLESRHGELFF
TRBV5-1	TRBJ1-1	.	.	TGCGCCAGCAGCTTTAAGGGGTCCGACACTGAAGCTTTCTTT	CASSFKGSDTEAFF